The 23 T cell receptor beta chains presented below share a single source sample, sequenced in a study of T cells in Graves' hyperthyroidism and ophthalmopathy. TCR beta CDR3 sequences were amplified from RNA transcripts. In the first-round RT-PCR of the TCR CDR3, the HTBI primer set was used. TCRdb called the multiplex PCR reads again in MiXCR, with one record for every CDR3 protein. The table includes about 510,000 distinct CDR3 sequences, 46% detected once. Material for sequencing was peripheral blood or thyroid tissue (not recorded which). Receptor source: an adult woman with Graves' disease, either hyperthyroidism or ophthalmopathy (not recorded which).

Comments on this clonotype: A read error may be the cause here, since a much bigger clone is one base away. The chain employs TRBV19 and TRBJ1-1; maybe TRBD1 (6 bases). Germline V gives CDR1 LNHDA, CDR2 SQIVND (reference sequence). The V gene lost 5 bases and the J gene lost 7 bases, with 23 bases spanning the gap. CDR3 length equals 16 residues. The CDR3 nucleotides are TGTGCCAGTAGTGTAGCCCTGGCAGGGGTTGAGGGTGAAGCTTTCTTT. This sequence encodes CASSVALAGVEGEAFF.

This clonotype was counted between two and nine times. The CDR3 sequence is CASSLGWRGYQETQYF. The CDR3 DNA follows: TGTGCCAGCAGTTTGGGGTGGCGGGGGTACCAAGAGACCCAGTACTTC. The genes are TRBV7-3 and TRBJ2-5, with 7 bases matching TRBD2. Germline-derived CDR1 and CDR2 are SGHTA and FQGTGA. The CDR3 has 16 amino acids. V lost 6 bases to trimming and J lost 0 bases; unmatched junction nucleotides: 10.

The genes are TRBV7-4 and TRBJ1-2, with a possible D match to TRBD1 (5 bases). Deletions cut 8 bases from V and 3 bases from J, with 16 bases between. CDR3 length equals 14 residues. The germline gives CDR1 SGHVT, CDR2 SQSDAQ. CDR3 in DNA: TGTGCCAGCTCACGAGATGACAGAGACTATGGCTACACCTTC. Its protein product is CASSRDDRDYGYTF.

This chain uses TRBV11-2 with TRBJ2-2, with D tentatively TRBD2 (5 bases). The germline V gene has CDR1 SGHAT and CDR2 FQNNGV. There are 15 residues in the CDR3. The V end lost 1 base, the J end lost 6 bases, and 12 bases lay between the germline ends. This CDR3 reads CASSLAFWGAGELFF. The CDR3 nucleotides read TGTGCCAGCAGCTTAGCGTTTTGGGGAGCCGGGGAGCTGTTTTTT.

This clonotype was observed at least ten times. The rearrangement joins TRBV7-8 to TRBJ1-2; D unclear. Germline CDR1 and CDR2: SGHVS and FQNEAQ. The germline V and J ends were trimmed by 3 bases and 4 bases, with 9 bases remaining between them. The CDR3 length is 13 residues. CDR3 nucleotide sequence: TGTGCCAGCAGCTTTGCCAGAGCCTATGGCTACACCTTC. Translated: CASSFARAYGYTF.

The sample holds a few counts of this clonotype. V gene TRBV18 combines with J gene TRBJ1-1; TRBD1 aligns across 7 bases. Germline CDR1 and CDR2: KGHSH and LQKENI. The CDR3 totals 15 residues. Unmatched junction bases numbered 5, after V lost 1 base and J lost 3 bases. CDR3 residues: CASSPLGQKDTEAFF. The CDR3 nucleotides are TGTGCCAGCTCACCACTGGGACAGAAAGACACTGAAGCTTTCTTT.

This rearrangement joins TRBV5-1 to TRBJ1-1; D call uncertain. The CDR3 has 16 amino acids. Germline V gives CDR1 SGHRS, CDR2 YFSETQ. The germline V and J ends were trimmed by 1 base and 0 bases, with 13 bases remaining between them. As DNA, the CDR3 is TGCGCCAGCAGCTTGTCAGTTTTAGGCATGAACACTGAAGCTTTCTTT. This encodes CASSLSVLGMNTEAFF.

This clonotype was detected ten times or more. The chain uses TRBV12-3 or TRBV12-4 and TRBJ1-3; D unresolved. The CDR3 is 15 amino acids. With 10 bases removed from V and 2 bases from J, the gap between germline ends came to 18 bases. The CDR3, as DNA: TGTGCCACCTCAGGAGCGACGACTGCTGGAAACACCATATATTTT. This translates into CATSGATTAGNTIYF.

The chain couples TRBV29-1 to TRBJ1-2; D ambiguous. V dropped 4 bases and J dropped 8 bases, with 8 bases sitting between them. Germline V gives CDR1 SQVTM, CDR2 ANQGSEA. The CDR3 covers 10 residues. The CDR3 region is CSVGAGGYTF. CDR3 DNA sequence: TGCAGCGTTGGGGCCGGGGGCTACACCTTC.

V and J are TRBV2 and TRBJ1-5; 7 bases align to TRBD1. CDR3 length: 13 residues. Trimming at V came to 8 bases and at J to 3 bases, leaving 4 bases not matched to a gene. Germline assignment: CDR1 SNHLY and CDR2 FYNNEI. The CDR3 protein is CASQGQVNQPQHF. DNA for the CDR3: TGTGCCAGCCAAGGACAGGTCAATCAGCCCCAGCATTTT.

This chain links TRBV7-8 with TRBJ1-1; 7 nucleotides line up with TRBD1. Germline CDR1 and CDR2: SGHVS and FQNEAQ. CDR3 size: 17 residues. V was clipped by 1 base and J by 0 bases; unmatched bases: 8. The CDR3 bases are TGTGCCAGCAGCTTAGGCAGGGGGGGGGGCATGAACACTGAAGCTTTCTTT. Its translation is CASSLGRGGGMNTEAFF.

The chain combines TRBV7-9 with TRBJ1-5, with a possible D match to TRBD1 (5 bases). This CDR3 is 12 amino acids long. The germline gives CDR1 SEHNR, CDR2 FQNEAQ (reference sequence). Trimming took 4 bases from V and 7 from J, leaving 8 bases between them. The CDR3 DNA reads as TGTGCCAGCAGCTCGGGGGACCAGCCCCAGCATTTT. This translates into CASSSGDQPQHF.

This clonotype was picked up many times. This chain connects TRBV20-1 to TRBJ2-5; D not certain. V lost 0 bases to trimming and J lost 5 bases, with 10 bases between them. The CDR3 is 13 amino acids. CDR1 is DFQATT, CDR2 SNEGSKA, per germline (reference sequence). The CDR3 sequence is CSARDPQMETQYF. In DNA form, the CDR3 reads TGCAGTGCTAGAGATCCCCAAATGGAGACCCAGTACTTC.

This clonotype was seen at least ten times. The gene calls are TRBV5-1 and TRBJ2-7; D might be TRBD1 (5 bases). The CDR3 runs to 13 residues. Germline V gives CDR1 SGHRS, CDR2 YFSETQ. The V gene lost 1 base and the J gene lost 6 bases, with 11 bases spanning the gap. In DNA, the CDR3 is TGCGCCAGCAGCTTGAATCAGGGTAGCGAGCAGTACTTC. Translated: CASSLNQGSEQYF.

CDR3 sequence: CASGEAYEQYF. CDR3 bases: TGTGCTTCAGGGGAAGCTTACGAGCAGTACTTC. The chain couples TRBV2 to TRBJ2-7; D is perhaps TRBD1 (6 bases). The CDR3 consists of 11 residues. Per germline, CDR1 SNHLY and CDR2 FYNNEI.

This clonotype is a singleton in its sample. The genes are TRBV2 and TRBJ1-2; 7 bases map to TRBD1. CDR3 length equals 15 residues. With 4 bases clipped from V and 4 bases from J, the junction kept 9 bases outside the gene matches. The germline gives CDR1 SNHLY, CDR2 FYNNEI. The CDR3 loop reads CASSVVSGQSYGYTF. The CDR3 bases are TGTGCCAGCAGTGTGGTTTCGGGACAGAGCTATGGCTACACCTTC.

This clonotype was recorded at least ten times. DNA for the CDR3: TGTGCCAGCAGCTTATGGGGGACAGAGCATCAGCCCCAGCATTTT. This sequence encodes CASSLWGTEHQPQHF. The chain employs TRBV7-2 and TRBJ1-5; 7 bases align to TRBD1. The germline V gene encodes CDR1 SGHTA and CDR2 FQGNSA. CDR3 size: 15 residues. Unmatched junction bases numbered 6, after V lost 2 bases and J lost 5 bases. Based on the CDR3 plus reference TRBV7-2 and TRBJ1-5, the full variable domain is GAGVSQSPSNKVTEKGKDVELRCDPISGHTALYWYRQSLGQGLEFLIYFQGNSAPDKSGLPSDRFSAERTGGSVSTLTIQRTQQEDSAVYLCASSLWGTEHQPQHFGDGTRLSIL.

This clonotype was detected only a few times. The CDR3 DNA follows: TGTGCCAGCAGCTTGGAGGGGGAGGGCTACACCTTC. Amino acids: CASSLEGEGYTF. This chain links TRBV7-8 with TRBJ1-2; a possible D gene is TRBD1 (6 bases). The CDR3 has 12 residues. CDR1 is SGHVS, CDR2 FQNEAQ, per germline. The V end lost 3 bases, the J end lost 8 bases, and 10 bases lay between the germline ends. The variable domain in full, completed from reference TRBV7-8 and TRBJ1-2, reads GAGVSQSPRYKVAKRGQDVALRCDPISGHVSLFWYQQALGQGPEFLTYFQNEAQLDKSGLPSDRFFAERPEGSVSTLKIQRTQQEDSAVYLCASSLEGEGYTFGSGTRLTVV.

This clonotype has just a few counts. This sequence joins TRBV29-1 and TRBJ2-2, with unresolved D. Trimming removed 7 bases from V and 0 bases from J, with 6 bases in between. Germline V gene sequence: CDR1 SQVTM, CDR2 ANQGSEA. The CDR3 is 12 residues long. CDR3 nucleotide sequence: TGCAGCGGGGATTCGAACACCGGGGAGCTGTTTTTT. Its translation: CSGDSNTGELFF.

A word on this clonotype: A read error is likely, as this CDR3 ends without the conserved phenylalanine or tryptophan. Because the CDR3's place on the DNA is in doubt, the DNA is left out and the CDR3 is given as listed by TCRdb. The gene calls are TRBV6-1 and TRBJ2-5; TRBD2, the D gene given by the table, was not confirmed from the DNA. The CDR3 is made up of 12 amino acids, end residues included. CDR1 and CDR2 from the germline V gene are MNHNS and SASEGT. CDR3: CASMTSGREHNY.

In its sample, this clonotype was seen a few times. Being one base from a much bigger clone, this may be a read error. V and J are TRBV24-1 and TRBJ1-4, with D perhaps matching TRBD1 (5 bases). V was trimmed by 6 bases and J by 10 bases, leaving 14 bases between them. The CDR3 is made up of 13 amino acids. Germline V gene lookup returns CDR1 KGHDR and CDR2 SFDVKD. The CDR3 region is CATSFQGWGKLFF. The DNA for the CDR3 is TGTGCCACCAGTTTTCAGGGCTGGGGAAAACTGTTTTTT.

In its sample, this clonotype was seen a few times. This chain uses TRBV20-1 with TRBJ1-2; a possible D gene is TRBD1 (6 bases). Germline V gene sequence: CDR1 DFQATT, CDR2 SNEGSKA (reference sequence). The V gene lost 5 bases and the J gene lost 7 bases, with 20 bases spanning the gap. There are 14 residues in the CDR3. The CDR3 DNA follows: TGCAGTGCTTATACCCGAAGCAGGGGAACTGGCTACACCTTC. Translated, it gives CSAYTRSRGTGYTF.

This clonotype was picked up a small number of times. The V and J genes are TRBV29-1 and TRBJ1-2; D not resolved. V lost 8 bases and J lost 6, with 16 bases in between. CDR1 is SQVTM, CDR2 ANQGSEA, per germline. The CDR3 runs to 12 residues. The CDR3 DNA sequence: TGCAGCTTGATGGGTCCTATCGATGGCTACACCTTC. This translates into CSLMGPIDGYTF.